This TCR beta chain was retrieved from a study of identical twins' blood T cells (dated by TCRdb to the early 2010s). Study-level background: The approximately 12 libraries, six for the alpha chain and six for the beta chain, together yielded 45 million to 55 million Illumina reads. Using next-generation sequencing, the study compared the TCR alpha and beta chain repertoires of three pairs of monozygous twins to assess how genetics influences repertoire formation.

Broad study findings and their caveats: Independent studies were stated to be required to validate the proposed role of the TCRalpha J segment in MHC recognition during thymic selection. Because the twins were raised together, environmental influences could not be ruled out as an explanation for the similarity between twins. Among the most abundant TCRbeta clonotypes, each donor shared more CDR3 sequences with her twin than with unrelated donors. The count of CDR3 clonotypes shared by two donors depended mainly on the product of the two donors' cloneset sizes, and twins did not clearly depart from this trend. Twin pairs were reported to be markedly more alike in V gene usage than unrelated donors were, even when looking at non-selected out-of-frame TCRbeta clonotypes.

With regard to this clonotype: Its antigen remains unidentified. No qualities accompany the bases; no much larger clone lies one base away.

The donors were six healthy women who made up three monozygous twin pairs. All three twin pairs had been reared together, and it was thought likely that the same infectious agents and vaccines had been met by these twin pairs. TCR cDNA libraries were prepared from RNA that was isolated from peripheral blood mononuclear cells. The library relied on 5' RACE. For sequencing, an Illumina Genome Analyzer IIx was employed. The RNA-based TCR cDNA libraries were made using a previously described protocol that was modified in several ways. To prevent cross-contamination, sample-specific barcodes were introduced on both ends of each TCR cDNA library during cDNA synthesis and amplification. In the paper's pipeline: Each individual had between about 100,000 and nearly 550,000 identified clonotypes, and each library contained roughly 2.2 to 4 million CDR3-containing reads. Reads with improper barcode index combinations were discarded, and clonesets were then built for each library with the MiTCR software. While assembling CDR3 clonotypes, MiTCR filtered or rescued low-quality reads and corrected PCR and sequencing errors. Artificial out-of-frame clonotypes were mapped to in-frame sequences, with one indel allowed in the CDR3, and then removed. To measure how similar V and J gene usage was between donors, Jensen-Shannon divergence was divided by mean entropy. TCRdb reworked the public reads: Q25 trimming with fastp, MiXCR clone assembly, productive beta chains retained. Duplicate CDR3 protein sequences are folded into a single record with the most common DNA and genes. It is TCRdb's table, rather than the study itself, that gives the V and J calls and clone size. Across this sample there are a few hundred thousand distinct CDR3 sequences, with over 25% seen only once. The ten biggest clones cover about 6% of the sample.

This clonotype originated in a woman aged 18-50 years in good health. The sequenced sample was PBMCs.

The DNA is as follows: TGCGCCAGCAGTGATCTAGTCACTGAAGCTTTCTTT. The translation is CASSDLVTEAFF. The sequence joins TRBV10-2 to TRBJ1-1; the D segment cannot be called with confidence. The germline V gene gives CDR1 as WSHSY and CDR2 as SAAADI. From the cysteine up to the phenylalanine, the CDR3 has a length of 12 residues. Of the read, only the CDR3 DNA is kept; its 36 bases are in frame from base 1. V loses 3 bases of germline sequence and J loses 4 bases, and the interval between the two ends is 6 bases.